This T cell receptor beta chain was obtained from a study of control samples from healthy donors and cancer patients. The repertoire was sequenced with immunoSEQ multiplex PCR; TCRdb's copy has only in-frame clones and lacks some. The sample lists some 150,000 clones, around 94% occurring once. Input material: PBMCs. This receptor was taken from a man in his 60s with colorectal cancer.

The CDR3 here is CSVERGGETQYF. The CDR3 DNA sequence: TGCAGCGTTGAACGAGGGGGAGAGACCCAGTACTTC. The rearrangement links TRBV29-1 to TRBJ2-5; maybe TRBD1 (6 bases). CDR1 SQVTM and CDR2 ANQGSEA come from the germline V gene. The CDR3 runs to 12 residues. Trimming stripped 2 bases from V and 4 bases from J, with 8 bases between.